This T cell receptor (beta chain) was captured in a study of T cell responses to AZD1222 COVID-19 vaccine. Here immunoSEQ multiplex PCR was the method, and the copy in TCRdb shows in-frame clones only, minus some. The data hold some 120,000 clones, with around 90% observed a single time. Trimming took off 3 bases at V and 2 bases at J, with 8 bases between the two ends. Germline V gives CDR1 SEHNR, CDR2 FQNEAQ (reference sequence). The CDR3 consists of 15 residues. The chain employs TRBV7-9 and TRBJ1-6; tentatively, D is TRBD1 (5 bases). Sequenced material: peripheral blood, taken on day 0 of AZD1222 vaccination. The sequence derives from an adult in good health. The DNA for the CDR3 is TGTGCCAGCAGCTTGGCAGGGACCTATAATTCACCCCTCCACTTT. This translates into CASSLAGTYNSPLHF.